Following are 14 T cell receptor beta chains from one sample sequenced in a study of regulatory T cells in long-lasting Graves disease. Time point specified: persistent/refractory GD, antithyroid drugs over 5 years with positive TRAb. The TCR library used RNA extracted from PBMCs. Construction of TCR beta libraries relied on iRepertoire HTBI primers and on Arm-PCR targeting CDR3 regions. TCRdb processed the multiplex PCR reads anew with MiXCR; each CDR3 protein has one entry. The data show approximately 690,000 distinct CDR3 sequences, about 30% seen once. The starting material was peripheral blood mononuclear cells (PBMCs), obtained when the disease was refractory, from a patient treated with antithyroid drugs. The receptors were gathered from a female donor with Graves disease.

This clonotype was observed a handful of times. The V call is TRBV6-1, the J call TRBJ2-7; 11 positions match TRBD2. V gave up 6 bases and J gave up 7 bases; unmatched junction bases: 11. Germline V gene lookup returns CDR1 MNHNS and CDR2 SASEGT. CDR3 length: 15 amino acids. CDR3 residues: CASRNLAGGLLEQYF. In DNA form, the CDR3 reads TGTGCCAGCAGAAACCTAGCGGGAGGCCTATTAGAGCAGTACTTC.

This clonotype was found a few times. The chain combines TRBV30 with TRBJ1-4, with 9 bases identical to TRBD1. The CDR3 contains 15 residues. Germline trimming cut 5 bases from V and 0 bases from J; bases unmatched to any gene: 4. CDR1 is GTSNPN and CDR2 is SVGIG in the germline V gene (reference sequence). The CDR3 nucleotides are TGTGCCTGGTTGGGACAGGGATCAACTAATGAAAAACTGTTTTTT. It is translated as CAWLGQGSTNEKLFF. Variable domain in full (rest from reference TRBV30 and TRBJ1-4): SQTIHQWPATLVQPVGSPLSLECTVEGTSNPNLYWYRQAAGRGLQLLFYSVGIGQISSEVPQNLSASRPQDRQFILSSKKLLLSDSGFYLCAWLGQGSTNEKLFFGSGTQLSVL.

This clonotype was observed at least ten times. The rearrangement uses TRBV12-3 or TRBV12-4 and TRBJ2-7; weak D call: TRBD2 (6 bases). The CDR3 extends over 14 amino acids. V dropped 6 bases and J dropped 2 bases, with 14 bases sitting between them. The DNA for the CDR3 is TGTGCCAGCAGCTCGAGTAGCGGAACCTACGAGCAGTACTTC. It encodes CASSSSSGTYEQYF.

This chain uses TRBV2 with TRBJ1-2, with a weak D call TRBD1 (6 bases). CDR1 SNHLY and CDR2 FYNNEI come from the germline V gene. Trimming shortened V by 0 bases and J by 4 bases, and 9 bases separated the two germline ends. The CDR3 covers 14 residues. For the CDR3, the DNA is TGTGCCAGCAGTGAAGCGGGGGGCCTCTATGGCTACACCTTC. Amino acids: CASSEAGGLYGYTF.

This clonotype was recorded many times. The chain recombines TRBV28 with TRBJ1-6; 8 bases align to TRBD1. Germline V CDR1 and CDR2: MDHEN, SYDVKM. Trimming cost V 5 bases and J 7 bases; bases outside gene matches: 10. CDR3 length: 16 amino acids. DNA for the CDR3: TGTGCCAGCAGTGCCCTCCAGGGGGCAGGAAATTCACCCCTCCACTTT. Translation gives CASSALQGAGNSPLHF. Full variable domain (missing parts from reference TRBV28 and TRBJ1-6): DVKVTQSSRYLVKRTGEKVFLECVQDMDHENMFWYRQDPGLGLRLIYFSYDVKMKEKGDIPEGYSVSREKKERFSLILESASTNQTSMYLCASSALQGAGNSPLHFGNGTRLTVT.

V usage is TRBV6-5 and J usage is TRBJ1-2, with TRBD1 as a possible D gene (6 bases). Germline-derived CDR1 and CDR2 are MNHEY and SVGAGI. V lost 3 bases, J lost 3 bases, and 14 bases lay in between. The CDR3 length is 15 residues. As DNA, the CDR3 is TGTGCCAGCAGTTATAGGCAGGGGAGGGACTATGGCTACACCTTC. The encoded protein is CASSYRQGRDYGYTF.

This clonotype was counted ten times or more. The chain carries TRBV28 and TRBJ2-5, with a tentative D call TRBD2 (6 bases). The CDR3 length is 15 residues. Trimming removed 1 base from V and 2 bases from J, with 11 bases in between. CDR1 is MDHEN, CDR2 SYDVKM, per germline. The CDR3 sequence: CASSLSGTQQETQYF. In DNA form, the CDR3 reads TGTGCCAGCAGTTTATCAGGGACTCAACAAGAGACCCAGTACTTC.

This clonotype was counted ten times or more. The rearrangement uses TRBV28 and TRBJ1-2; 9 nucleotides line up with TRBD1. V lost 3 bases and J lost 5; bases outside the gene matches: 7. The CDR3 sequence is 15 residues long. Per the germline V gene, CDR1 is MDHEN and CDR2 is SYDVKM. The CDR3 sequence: CASSFQGTGIYGYTF. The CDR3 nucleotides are TGTGCCAGCAGTTTTCAAGGGACAGGGATTTATGGCTACACCTTC.

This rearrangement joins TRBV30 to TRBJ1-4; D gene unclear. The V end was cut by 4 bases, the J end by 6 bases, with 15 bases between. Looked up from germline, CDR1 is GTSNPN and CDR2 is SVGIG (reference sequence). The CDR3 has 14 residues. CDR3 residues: CAWTTGSGYEKLFF. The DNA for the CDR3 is TGTGCCTGGACCACCGGAAGTGGCTATGAAAAACTGTTTTTT.

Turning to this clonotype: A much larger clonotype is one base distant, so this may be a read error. The CDR3 nucleotides read TGTGCCAGCAGTGAAGATGTAGTTCTGTATGGCTACACCTTC. This translates into CASSEDVVLYGYTF. This chain joins TRBV6-1 and TRBJ1-2; D is unresolved. The CDR3 runs to 14 residues. Germline-derived CDR1 and CDR2 are MNHNS and SASEGT. The ends were cut back, 1 base at V and 5 bases at J, with 11 bases in the middle.

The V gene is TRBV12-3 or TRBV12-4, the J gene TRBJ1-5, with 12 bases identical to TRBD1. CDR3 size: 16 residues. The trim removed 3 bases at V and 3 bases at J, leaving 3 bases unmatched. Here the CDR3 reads CASSFGTGGTNQPQHF. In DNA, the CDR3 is TGTGCCAGCAGTTTTGGGACAGGGGGCACCAATCAGCCCCAGCATTTT.

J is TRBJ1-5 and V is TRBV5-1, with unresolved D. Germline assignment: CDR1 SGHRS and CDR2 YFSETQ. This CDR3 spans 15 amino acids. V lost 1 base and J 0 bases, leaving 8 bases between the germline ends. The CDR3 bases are TGCGCCAGCAGCTTGTGGAGCGGTAGCAATCAGCCCCAGCATTTT. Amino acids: CASSLWSGSNQPQHF.

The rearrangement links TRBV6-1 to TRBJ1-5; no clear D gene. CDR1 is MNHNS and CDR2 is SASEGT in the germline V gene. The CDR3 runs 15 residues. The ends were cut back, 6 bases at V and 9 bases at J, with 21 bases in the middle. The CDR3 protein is CASRHNNVEPWPQHF. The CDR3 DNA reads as TGTGCCAGCAGACATAACAACGTGGAGCCTTGGCCCCAGCATTTT.

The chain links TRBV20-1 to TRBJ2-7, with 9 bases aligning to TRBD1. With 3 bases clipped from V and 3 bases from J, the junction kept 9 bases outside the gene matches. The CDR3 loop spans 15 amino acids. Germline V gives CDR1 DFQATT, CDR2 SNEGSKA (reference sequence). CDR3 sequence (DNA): TGCAGTGCTAGCCTCGTCGACAGGGGGGTCTACGAGCAGTACTTC. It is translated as CSASLVDRGVYEQYF.